These 24 T cell receptor beta chains were all obtained from the same sample, sequenced in a study of breast tumors, draining lymph nodes, adjacent tissues. Axillary draining lymph nodes of breast cancer patients supplied the node samples. TCRdb itself ran the multiplex PCR reads through MiXCR, one entry per CDR3 protein. The sample holds some 150,000 distinct CDR3 sequences; 20% to 25% are singletons and the top ten take 2.5% to 3%. Sequenced sample: axillary lymph node tissue. These receptors all stem from a female donor with breast cancer. Some clones in this sample may be carry-over from other donors' samples.

This clonotype showed up many times. This chain connects TRBV12-3 or TRBV12-4 to TRBJ2-7; 8 nucleotides agree with TRBD2. This CDR3 has 15 residues. J was trimmed by 0 bases and V by 5 bases; bases with no gene match: 6. CDR3 nucleotides: TGTGCCAGCAGTCAACGCCTAGCGGGCTCCTACGAGCAGTACTTC. Amino acid sequence: CASSQRLAGSYEQYF.

Concerning this clonotype: This clone may be a read error of a much larger clone one base away. The rearrangement links TRBV5-4 to TRBJ2-3; D gene uncertain. V dropped 1 base and J dropped 0 bases, with 9 bases sitting between them. Germline CDR1 reads SGHNT; CDR2 reads YYREEE (reference sequence). The CDR3 loop spans 15 amino acids. In nucleotides, the CDR3 is TGTGCCAGCAGCTTGCCGAGGCCTAGCACAGATACGCAGTATTTT. Amino acids: CASSLPRPSTDTQYF.

Ten or more counts support this clonotype. The chain recombines TRBV5-8 with TRBJ2-7; weak D call: TRBD1 (5 bases). The CDR3 is 13 amino acids. Germline V CDR1 and CDR2: SGHTS, YDEGEE. The germline V and J ends were trimmed by 4 bases and 3 bases, with 11 bases remaining between them. This CDR3 is CASSRLGRYEQYF. The CDR3 nucleotides read TGTGCCAGCAGCCGATTGGGGCGCTACGAGCAGTACTTC. Full variable domain (rest looked up from reference TRBV5-8 and TRBJ2-7): EAGVTQSPTHLIKTRGQQATLRCSPISGHTSVYWYQQALGLGLQFLLWYDEGEERNRGNFPPRFSGRQFPNYSSELNVNALELEDSALYLCASSRLGRYEQYFGPGTRLTVT.

This clonotype came up many times. CDR3 nucleotide sequence: TGTGCCAGCAGATCACTAGCGGGAGGGCCTGCAGATACGCAGTATTTT. Encoded protein: CASRSLAGGPADTQYF. The chain carries TRBV25-1 and TRBJ2-3, with TRBD2 matching 13 bases. The CDR3 loop spans 16 amino acids. Germline CDR1 MGHDK, CDR2 SYGVNS. V lost 6 bases to trimming and J lost 4 bases; unmatched junction nucleotides: 7. The complete variable domain, with remaining parts taken from reference TRBV25-1 and TRBJ2-3, reads EADIYQTPRYLVIGTGKKITLECSQTMGHDKMYWYQQDPGMELHLIHYSYGVNSTEKGDLSSESTVSRIRTEHFPLTLESARPSHTSQYLCASRSLAGGPADTQYFGPGTRLTVL.

This clonotype showed up just a few times. Given a much more abundant clone one base away, this may be a read error. The chain combines TRBV6-5 with TRBJ2-7; D unclear. Trimming left V 6 bases short and J 2 bases short, with 5 bases between. The V gene's germline CDR1 is MNHEY and CDR2 SVGAGI. This CDR3 is 11 amino acids long. The CDR3 sequence: CASRSAYEQYF. CDR3 in DNA: TGTGCCAGCAGGTCTGCCTACGAGCAGTACTTC.

The sample holds many counts of this clonotype. V gene TRBV29-1 combines with J gene TRBJ2-7; 10 bases line up with TRBD1. J gave up 4 bases and V 4 bases, and 1 base lay outside the gene matches. This CDR3 comprises 12 residues. Germline V gene sequence: CDR1 SQVTM, CDR2 ANQGSEA. The CDR3 DNA follows: TGCAGCGTTGGGACAGGGGGGTACGAGCAGTACTTC. It encodes CSVGTGGYEQYF.

This clonotype was observed many times. The rearrangement links TRBV7-2 to TRBJ2-1; D might be TRBD1 or TRBD2, each matching 5 bases. V dropped 4 bases and J dropped 11 bases, with 12 bases sitting between them. The CDR3 is 12 residues long. Germline V CDR1 and CDR2: SGHTA, FQGNSA. CDR3 region: CASSYGTAKQFF. DNA of the CDR3: TGTGCCAGCAGCTATGGGACGGCAAAGCAGTTCTTC.

This clonotype has a count of ten or more. The rearrangement uses TRBV20-1 and TRBJ2-5; unclear D gene. V was trimmed by 4 bases and J by 1 base, leaving 10 bases between them. The CDR3 has 13 amino acids. CDR1 is DFQATT and CDR2 is SNEGSKA in the germline V gene (reference sequence). The CDR3 reads CSATLGPQETQYF. The CDR3, as DNA: TGCAGTGCTACCCTGGGTCCCCAAGAGACCCAGTACTTC.

This clonotype showed up many times. The V gene is TRBV6-4, the J gene TRBJ2-2; unclear D gene. V shed 2 bases and J shed 7 bases, with 8 bases lying between them. CDR3 length equals 13 residues. Per the germline V gene, CDR1 is MRHNA and CDR2 is SNTAGT. The chain's CDR3 is CASSDDLGGELFF. The CDR3 DNA sequence: TGTGCCAGCAGTGACGATCTTGGCGGGGAGCTGTTTTTT.

This clonotype was detected ten times or more. The chain carries TRBV12-3 or TRBV12-4 and TRBJ1-2, with 8 nucleotides matching TRBD1. V trimming: 3 bases; J trimming: 5 bases; junction bases outside the gene matches: 8. The CDR3 runs to 15 residues. The CDR3 DNA follows: TGTGCCAGCAGTTTTATGACAGGGGCTCGATATGGCTACACCTTC. Its protein is CASSFMTGARYGYTF.

This clonotype was detected once. At one end, the junction sequence differs from germline, possibly due to a read error. The gene calls are TRBV5-1 and TRBJ1-3; 8 positions match TRBD1. This CDR3 has 15 residues. Germline-derived CDR1 and CDR2 are SGHRS and YFSETQ. The CDR3 sequence is CASSSQGASGDTIYF. The CDR3 DNA sequence: TGCGCCAGCAGCTCCCAGGGGGCATCTGGAGACACCATATATTTT.

On this clonotype: A much larger clone lies a single base off, so this may be a read error. The CDR3 DNA reads TGTGCCAGCAGCTCGGCCACGGGACAGGGTAGCAATGAGCAGTTCTTC. Protein: CASSSATGQGSNEQFF. This chain connects TRBV5-4 to TRBJ2-1; 9 bases agree with TRBD1. The V and J ends lost 3 bases and 6 bases, in that order; junction bases with no gene match: 10. Germline CDR1 is SGHNT and CDR2 is YYREEE (reference sequence). The CDR3 is 16 amino acids.

Many counts were recorded for this clonotype. The V and J genes are TRBV12-3 or TRBV12-4 and TRBJ2-6, with D possibly matching TRBD1 (5 bases). With 2 bases removed from V and 0 bases from J, the gap between germline ends came to 11 bases. The CDR3 contains 17 residues. The CDR3 DNA reads TGTGCCAGCAGTTTAAACGCAGGGCCCTCTGGGGCCAACGTCCTGACTTTC. Its translation is CASSLNAGPSGANVLTF.

This clonotype has a count of ten or more. CDR3 in amino acids: CASSLLANSGRSDTQYF. The CDR3 coding sequence is TGTGCCAGCAGCTTACTGGCCAATAGCGGGAGATCTGATACGCAGTATTTT. The rearrangement joins TRBV11-2 to TRBJ2-3; 9 bases line up with TRBD2. Germline V gives CDR1 SGHAT, CDR2 FQNNGV. The ends lost 2 bases at V and 6 bases at J; junction bases unmatched: 12. The CDR3 loop spans 17 amino acids.

A note on this clonotype: A much more abundant neighbour one base away suggests this may be a read error. This chain connects TRBV28 to TRBJ2-1, with 7 positions matching TRBD1. CDR3 length equals 15 residues. The V and J ends lost 2 bases and 4 bases, in that order; junction bases with no gene match: 5. The germline V gene has CDR1 MDHEN and CDR2 SYDVKM. The CDR3 spells CASSLADRLYNEQFF. The CDR3 DNA sequence: TGTGCCAGCAGTTTAGCGGACAGGCTATACAATGAGCAGTTCTTC.

This clonotype appeared many times. The chain uses TRBV28 and TRBJ2-1; D is possibly TRBD1 (5 bases). CDR3 length equals 13 residues. Germline loops: CDR1 MDHEN, CDR2 SYDVKM. The V end lost 7 bases, the J end lost 2 bases, and 9 bases lay between the germline ends. The CDR3 DNA follows: TGTGCCAGCAAAAAGACAGCCTACAATGAGCAGTTCTTC. Protein sequence: CASKKTAYNEQFF.

The chain is built from TRBV19 and TRBJ2-7; 9 bases line up with TRBD1. V lost 4 bases, J lost 5 bases, and 15 bases stayed unmatched. The CDR3 totals 17 residues. Germline V gene lookup returns CDR1 LNHDA and CDR2 SQIVND (reference sequence). The CDR3 spells CASSTTAGTGFLHEQYF. DNA for the CDR3: TGTGCCAGTAGTACAACCGCCGGGACAGGGTTCCTCCACGAGCAGTACTTC.

The table lists this clonotype with many counts. This chain links TRBV9 with TRBJ2-5; TRBD1 agrees at 9 bases. This CDR3 is 16 amino acids long. V shed 0 bases and J 5 bases; nucleotides not matched to a gene: 8. Germline-derived CDR1 and CDR2 are SGDLS and YYNGEE. CDR3 loop: CASSVGGGQGWETQYF. In DNA, the CDR3 is TGTGCCAGCAGCGTAGGGGGGGGACAGGGATGGGAGACCCAGTACTTC.

This rearrangement joins TRBV5-4 to TRBJ2-2; TRBD2 agrees at 13 bases. This CDR3 spans 17 amino acids. The V gene's germline CDR1 is SGHNT and CDR2 YYREEE (reference sequence). V was pared by 0 bases and J by 4 bases, with 3 bases of the junction left unmatched. In nucleotides, the CDR3 is TGTGCCAGCAGCTTGGAACTAGCGGGAGGGTCCACCGGGGAGCTGTTTTTT. It codes for CASSLELAGGSTGELFF.

This clonotype was observed at least ten times. This chain joins TRBV7-8 and TRBJ2-7; 9 bases align to TRBD1. The J segment lost 5 bases and the V segment lost 5 bases, leaving 4 bases of the junction unmatched. CDR1 and CDR2 from the germline V gene are SGHVS and FQNEAQ. This CDR3 spans 13 amino acids. The CDR3 sequence: CASSRDRDHEQYF. In DNA form, the CDR3 reads TGTGCCAGCAGCCGGGACAGGGATCACGAGCAGTACTTC. Drawing the rest from reference TRBV7-8 and TRBJ2-7, the complete variable domain is GAGVSQSPRYKVAKRGQDVALRCDPISGHVSLFWYQQALGQGPEFLTYFQNEAQLDKSGLPSDRFFAERPEGSVSTLKIQRTQQEDSAVYLCASSRDRDHEQYFGPGTRLTVT.

This clonotype was picked up many times. The genes are TRBV6-6 and TRBJ1-5, with D unresolved. The length of the CDR3 is 13 residues. CDR1 and CDR2 (germline): MNHNY, SVGAGI (reference sequence). V lost 3 bases and J 4 bases, leaving 7 bases between the germline ends. This CDR3 reads CASSYGINQPQHF. The CDR3 DNA reads TGTGCCAGCAGTTATGGGATAAATCAGCCCCAGCATTTT.

This clonotype was recorded many times. V usage is TRBV9 and J usage is TRBJ2-6; D gene ambiguous. From germline, CDR1 is SGDLS and CDR2 YYNGEE. The CDR3 is 15 amino acids. V was shortened by 0 bases and J by 4 bases, with 8 bases between the two germline ends. The CDR3 is CASSVVGFGANVLTF. As DNA, the CDR3 is TGTGCCAGCAGCGTAGTAGGGTTCGGGGCCAACGTCCTGACTTTC.

A word on this clonotype: A much larger clone sits a single nucleotide away, making a read error possible. The CDR3 loop reads CAISESSTSGLYNGQFF. For the CDR3, the DNA is TGTGCCATCAGTGAGTCCAGTACTAGCGGACTATACAATGGGCAGTTCTTC. The V and J genes are TRBV10-3 and TRBJ2-1; the match to TRBD2 covers 8 bases. CDR3 length: 17 residues. Germline CDR1 is ENHRY and CDR2 is SYGVKD.

There are many counts of this clonotype. This chain links TRBV19 with TRBJ2-7; a weak D match, TRBD1 (5 bases). Germline assignment: CDR1 LNHDA and CDR2 SQIVND (reference sequence). V lost 7 bases and J 2 bases, leaving 9 bases between the germline ends. The CDR3 consists of 12 residues. Here the CDR3 reads CASNRPTYEQYF. The CDR3 bases are TGTGCCAGTAACAGGCCCACCTACGAGCAGTACTTC.